The 14 T cell receptor beta chains presented below share a single source sample, sequenced in a study of blood T cell repertoires in COVID-19. Profiled with immunoSEQ multiplex PCR; TCRdb holds only in-frame clones, not every one. In the table there are around 400,000 clones, about 87% of which are singletons. The sequenced sample was peripheral blood. The receptors derive from a woman in her sixties with COVID-19, enrolled during active disease.

V is TRBV7-6 and J is TRBJ2-1; no clear D gene. CDR3 length equals 18 residues. CDR1 and CDR2 from the germline V gene are SGHVS and FNYEAQ. Trimming left V 1 base short and J 4 bases short, with 20 bases between. CDR3 in DNA: TGTGCCAGCAGCTTAGTCCCAAGCCCCGTGCCCCCTTACAATGAGCAGTTCTTC. It is translated as CASSLVPSPVPPYNEQFF. Variable domain in full (rest from reference TRBV7-6 and TRBJ2-1): GAGVSQSPRYKVTKRGQDVALRCDPISGHVSLYWYRQALGQGPEFLTYFNYEAQQDKSGLPNDRFSAERPEGSISTLTIQRTEQRDSAMYRCASSLVPSPVPPYNEQFFGPGTRLTVL.

This chain connects TRBV5-6 to TRBJ2-2; maybe TRBD1 (5 bases). The germline CDR1 and CDR2 sequences are SGHDT and YYEEEE. Deletions cut 4 bases from V and 4 bases from J, with 17 bases between. This CDR3 comprises 16 residues. The CDR3 region is CASSQSPTDTTGELFF. The CDR3 DNA sequence: TGTGCCAGCAGCCAATCGCCGACAGACACCACCGGGGAGCTGTTTTTT. The variable domain in full, completed from reference TRBV5-6 and TRBJ2-2, reads DAGVTQSPTHLIKTRGQQVTLRCSPKSGHDTVSWYQQALGQGPQFIFQYYEEEERQRGNFPDRFSGHQFPNYSSELNVNALLLGDSALYLCASSQSPTDTTGELFFGEGSRLTVL.

The V and J genes are TRBV2 and TRBJ1-5, with unresolved D. CDR3 length: 15 amino acids. Deletions cut 7 bases from V and 0 bases from J, with 13 bases between. The germline V gene has CDR1 SNHLY and CDR2 FYNNEI. CDR3 amino acids: CASKENLVSNQPQHF. CDR3 nucleotide sequence: TGTGCCAGCAAGGAGAACCTGGTTAGCAATCAGCCCCAGCATTTT. The full variable domain, its missing parts supplied by reference TRBV2 and TRBJ1-5, is EPEVTQTPSHQVTQMGQEVILRCVPISNHLYFYWYRQILGQKVEFLVSFYNNEISEKSEIFDDQFSVERPDGSNFTLKIRSTKLEDSAMYFCASKENLVSNQPQHFGDGTRLSIL.

The V call is TRBV6-6, the J call TRBJ1-5; 7 bases are shared with TRBD1. The CDR3 consists of 14 residues. Germline V gives CDR1 MNHNY, CDR2 SVGAGI (reference sequence). Trimming at V came to 5 bases and at J to 4 bases, leaving 5 bases not matched to a gene. The CDR3 loop is CASSGDSQNQPQHF. In DNA form, the CDR3 reads TGTGCCAGCAGTGGGGACAGCCAGAATCAGCCCCAGCATTTT.

V gene TRBV28 combines with J gene TRBJ2-7, with a weak D call TRBD2 (6 bases). V was pared by 2 bases and J by 1 base, with 6 bases between. This CDR3 has 13 residues. Per germline, CDR1 MDHEN and CDR2 SYDVKM. This chain's CDR3 is CASSLRGSYEQYF. Written as DNA, the CDR3 is TGTGCCAGCAGTTTACGGGGGTCCTACGAGCAGTACTTC.

About this clone itself: This same CDR3 is encoded by further DNA sequences in the sample. V is TRBV7-2 and J is TRBJ1-1; D is possibly TRBD1 (5 bases). The germline gives CDR1 SGHTA, CDR2 FQGNSA. With 1 base removed from V and 1 base from J, the gap between germline ends came to 7 bases. This CDR3 has 14 amino acids. CDR3 amino acids: CASSLVGGNTEAFF. For the CDR3, the DNA is TGTGCCAGCAGCTTAGTCGGGGGGAACACTGAAGCTTTCTTT. The complete variable domain, with remaining parts taken from reference TRBV7-2 and TRBJ1-1, reads GAGVSQSPSNKVTEKGKDVELRCDPISGHTALYWYRQSLGQGLEFLIYFQGNSAPDKSGLPSDRFSAERTGGSVSTLTIQRTQQEDSAVYLCASSLVGGNTEAFFGQGTRLTVV.

The chain recombines TRBV2 with TRBJ2-1, with a possible D match to TRBD1 (5 bases). This CDR3 has 13 residues. V was shortened by 4 bases and J by 4 bases, with 8 bases between the two germline ends. Germline V gene sequence: CDR1 SNHLY, CDR2 FYNNEI. The CDR3 DNA sequence: TGTGCCAGCAGTGCCCAGGGATACAATGAGCAGTTCTTC. This translates into CASSAQGYNEQFF.

This chain uses TRBV5-1 with TRBJ2-1; D ambiguous. V was trimmed by 0 bases and J by 6 bases, leaving 7 bases between them. Germline V CDR1 and CDR2: SGHRS, YFSETQ. CDR3 size: 13 residues. CDR3 nucleotide sequence: TGCGCCAGCAGCTTGGACGGGTCCAATGAGCAGTTCTTC. Residues: CASSLDGSNEQFF. Together with reference TRBV5-1 and TRBJ2-1, the CDR3 gives the full variable domain: KAGVTQTPRYLIKTRGQQVTLSCSPISGHRSVSWYQQTPGQGLQFLFEYFSETQRNKGNFPGRFSGRQFSNSRSEMNVSTLELGDSALYLCASSLDGSNEQFFGPGTRLTVL.

The chain has TRBV18 and TRBJ1-5, with a weak D call TRBD1 (5 bases). CDR3 length: 15 amino acids. Germline V gives CDR1 KGHSH, CDR2 LQKENI. The V gene lost 2 bases and the J gene lost 2 bases, with 10 bases spanning the gap. Here the CDR3 reads CASSPSLGGNQPQHF. The CDR3 DNA reads as TGTGCCAGCTCACCATCATTAGGGGGCAATCAGCCCCAGCATTTT.

The chain is built from TRBV10-3 and TRBJ1-1; no clear D gene. Germline CDR1 reads ENHRY; CDR2 reads SYGVKD. This CDR3 comprises 14 residues. The V and J ends lost 2 bases and 0 bases respectively, with 7 bases between them. As DNA, the CDR3 is TGTGCCATCAGTGAGCCGAGCTTGAACACTGAAGCTTTCTTT. Encoded protein: CAISEPSLNTEAFF.

CDR3 DNA sequence: TGCGCCAGCAGCCCGGACCCCGGGAGACGGCGAGAGACCCAGTACTTC. Translating it yields CASSPDPGRRRETQYF. V usage is TRBV5-1 and J usage is TRBJ2-5; perhaps TRBD2 as D (6 bases). CDR1 is SGHRS and CDR2 is YFSETQ in the germline V gene. This CDR3 is built from 16 residues. The V gene lost 4 bases and the J gene lost 4 bases, with 20 bases spanning the gap.

This clone was detected only once. V gene TRBV5-1 combines with J gene TRBJ2-7, with 7 bases that match TRBD2. Unmatched junction bases numbered 8, after V lost 5 bases and J lost 3 bases. Germline V gene sequence: CDR1 SGHRS, CDR2 YFSETQ. This CDR3 comprises 14 residues. CDR3 protein: CASSLAPGGYEQYF. The DNA of the CDR3 is TGCGCCAGCAGTTTAGCCCCGGGGGGCTACGAGCAGTACTTC.

The chain has TRBV5-4 and TRBJ1-6; 7 nucleotides align to TRBD1. This CDR3 has 15 amino acids. Germline CDR1 and CDR2: SGHNT and YYREEE (reference sequence). The V segment lost 0 bases and the J segment 7 bases; nucleotides outside the gene matches: 4. The CDR3 DNA is TGTGCCAGCAGCTTGGGTAGGGGGCAGAATTCACCCCTCCACTTT. Its protein product is CASSLGRGQNSPLHF.

This clone was found a few times. V is TRBV19 and J is TRBJ1-1, with D possibly TRBD1 on 5 matching bases. The V gene's germline CDR1 is LNHDA and CDR2 SQIVND (reference sequence). Between the trimmed V and J ends, which lost 7 bases and 4 bases, there was a span of 10 bases. The CDR3 consists of 12 residues. CDR3 sequence: CASTTGVTEAFF. Here the CDR3 DNA reads TGTGCCAGTACCACAGGAGTCACTGAAGCTTTCTTT.